This T cell receptor (beta chain) stems from a study of blood T cells in healthy people across ages. Many counts were recorded for this clonotype. What it binds is not known. Study-wide results and limits: Researchers said unsorted PBMCs prevented a conclusive naive versus antigen-experienced comparison.

A sample-barcoded 5' primer and a J-beta primer mix were used in a second PCR of roughly 7 to 12 cycles. TCRdb reprocessed the 5' RACE reads via MiXCR and lists one record per CDR3 protein. Of about 640,000 distinct CDR3 sequences in the sample, under 70% were seen once. The germline V gene encodes CDR1 KGHSH and CDR2 LQKENI. The V and J ends lost 6 bases and 0 bases respectively, with 6 bases between them. CDR3 length: 13 residues. Sequencing input: blood. The clonotype originates from a man aged 60-69 years in good health. V usage is TRBV18 and J usage is TRBJ2-1; D not certain. The CDR3 nucleotides read TGTGCCAGCTCCCAGAGCTCCTACAATGAGCAGTTCTTC. Residues: CASSQSSYNEQFF.